This T cell receptor (beta chain) was identified during a study of blood T cell repertoires in COVID-19. Study overall: Samples came from the United States, Italy and Spain, spanning acute and convalescent COVID-19. PBMCs, B-cell-depleted T cells, or T cells were the source of the cDNA or gDNA that made up the material.

Germline-derived CDR1 and CDR2 are SGHDT and YYEEEE. There are 14 residues in the CDR3. V was shortened by 0 bases and J by 4 bases, with 10 bases between the two germline ends. Repertoires were generated with immunoSEQ multiplex PCR, while TCRdb's copy carries only in-frame clones and drops some. The sample gives about 15,000 clones, around 85% of which show up once; 15% to 20% is in the top ten. This receptor was identified in a human donor in a cohort sampled during active COVID-19. The sequenced material came from peripheral blood. The rearrangement joins TRBV5-6 to TRBJ1-1, with D perhaps TRBD1 (5 bases). The CDR3 is CASSLAGLGTEAFF. Here the CDR3 DNA reads TGTGCCAGCAGCTTGGCAGGGTTGGGCACTGAAGCTTTCTTT. The entire variable domain, with the rest obtained from reference TRBV5-6 and TRBJ1-1, is as follows: DAGVTQSPTHLIKTRGQQVTLRCSPKSGHDTVSWYQQALGQGPQFIFQYYEEEERQRGNFPDRFSGHQFPNYSSELNVNALLLGDSALYLCASSLAGLGTEAFFGQGTRLTVV.